The 30 T cell receptor beta chains listed next were all sequenced from one sample in a study of post-analysis software for immune sequencing data. Prepared TCR beta cDNA libraries contained unique molecular identifiers. TCRdb called the PCR reads again in MiXCR, with one record for every CDR3 protein. The sample lists about 540,000 distinct CDR3 sequences, around 36% occurring once. Which antigens these TCRs recognize remains unknown. The study's findings and limits: Compared with controls, patients had more of about five TRBV segments, including TRBV5-6, TRBV5-1 and TRBV20-1.

Sequenced input: blood. These receptors were collected from a girl aged 2 to 17 with multiple sclerosis.

This clonotype was found a few times. This sequence joins TRBV6-2 or TRBV6-3 and TRBJ2-5, with D tentatively TRBD1 or TRBD2 (5 bases each). The CDR3 is 13 residues long. Trimming took 6 bases from V and 7 from J, leaving 15 bases between them. CDR1 MNHEY and CDR2 SVGEGT come from the germline V gene. The CDR3 spells CASRFQGEATQYF. Written as DNA, the CDR3 is TGTGCCAGCAGATTCCAGGGAGAGGCGACCCAGTACTTC.

CDR3 DNA: TGCAGCGTCCCCCGCGAGGACAGCCGTCTGACTGAAGCTTTCTTT. Translation gives CSVPREDSRLTEAFF. The rearrangement links TRBV29-1 to TRBJ1-1; TRBD1 is a possible D gene (6 bases). With 6 bases removed from V and 5 bases from J, the gap between germline ends came to 22 bases. The CDR3 spans 15 residues. Germline values: CDR1 SQVTM, CDR2 ANQGSEA.

This chain links TRBV7-2 with TRBJ2-5; no clear D gene. V dropped 3 bases and J dropped 10 bases, with 9 bases sitting between them. Germline loops: CDR1 SGHTA, CDR2 FQGNSA. The CDR3 contains 11 residues. CDR3 DNA sequence: TGTGCCAGCAGCTTCCGTTGGAACCAGTACTTC. Protein product: CASSFRWNQYF.

This clonotype has only a few counts. The gene calls are TRBV5-1 and TRBJ2-7, with D possibly being TRBD1 (6 bases). Trimming stripped 1 base from V and 0 bases from J, with 11 bases between. The CDR3 covers 15 residues. Germline loops: CDR1 SGHRS, CDR2 YFSETQ. The chain's CDR3 is CASSLKDSSSYEQYF. The DNA of the CDR3 is TGCGCCAGCAGCTTGAAGGACAGCAGCTCCTACGAGCAGTACTTC. The entire variable domain, with the rest obtained from reference TRBV5-1 and TRBJ2-7, is as follows: KAGVTQTPRYLIKTRGQQVTLSCSPISGHRSVSWYQQTPGQGLQFLFEYFSETQRNKGNFPGRFSGRQFSNSRSEMNVSTLELGDSALYLCASSLKDSSSYEQYFGPGTRLTVT.

The rearrangement links TRBV2 to TRBJ2-1; the D gene could be TRBD1 or TRBD2 (6 bases each). Germline-derived CDR1 and CDR2 are SNHLY and FYNNEI. This CDR3 comprises 13 residues. The ends were cut back, 8 bases at V and 6 bases at J, with 14 bases in the middle. CDR3 DNA sequence: TGTGCCAGCGGTACGGGGGCAGGCAATGAGCAGTTCTTC. This codes for CASGTGAGNEQFF.

The chain carries TRBV6-1 and TRBJ2-5; 8 bases fit TRBD1. V gave up 7 bases and J gave up 5 bases; unmatched junction bases: 12. Germline V CDR1 and CDR2: MNHNS, SASEGT. This CDR3 is 15 amino acids long. CDR3 nucleotide sequence: TGTGCCAGCAACCCCTCGGACAGGGACGGCGAGACCCAGTACTTC. Protein: CASNPSDRDGETQYF.

The J gene is TRBJ1-2, the V gene TRBV28; D remains unclear. Trimming left V 7 bases short and J 7 bases short, with 19 bases between. Germline CDR1 and CDR2: MDHEN and SYDVKM. This CDR3 has 14 amino acids. The CDR3 protein is CASTKAGYGCGYTF. The CDR3, as DNA: TGTGCCAGCACGAAGGCGGGGTATGGGTGTGGCTACACCTTC.

This clonotype came up a few times. The V gene is TRBV15, the J gene TRBJ2-3; 8 nucleotides align to TRBD1. V dropped 5 bases and J dropped 2; count of bases not matched to a gene: 6. The CDR3 has 15 residues. The germline V gene encodes CDR1 LNHNV and CDR2 YYDKDF (reference sequence). The CDR3 sequence: CATSRGQGNTDTQYF. In nucleotides, the CDR3 is TGTGCCACCAGCCGTGGACAGGGAAACACAGATACGCAGTATTTT.

A few counts support this clonotype. V usage is TRBV24-1 and J usage is TRBJ2-1; D is possibly TRBD1 (5 bases). The CDR3 runs to 16 residues. V was shortened by 0 bases and J by 11 bases, with 19 bases between the two germline ends. Germline loops: CDR1 KGHDR, CDR2 SFDVKD. Here the CDR3 reads CATSDLRETAGMQQFF. DNA of the CDR3: TGTGCCACCAGTGATTTGCGCGAGACCGCAGGGATGCAGCAGTTCTTC.

Only a few counts were recorded for this clonotype. The chain couples TRBV12-3 or TRBV12-4 to TRBJ1-4; a weak D match, TRBD1 (5 bases). The CDR3 is 14 residues long. V dropped 4 bases and J dropped 2 bases, with 8 bases sitting between them. The CDR3 coding sequence is TGTGCCAGCAGTTCCCGGGGCACTAATGAAAAACTGTTTTTT. Amino acid sequence: CASSSRGTNEKLFF.

Details on this clonotype: A much bigger clone sits one base away, suggesting this may be a read error. The rearrangement joins TRBV11-2 to TRBJ1-2; 8 bases agree with TRBD1. V lost 3 bases, J lost 8 bases, and 14 bases stayed unmatched. The CDR3 loop spans 16 amino acids. Germline lookup yields CDR1 SGHAT and CDR2 FQNNGV. The CDR3 bases are TGTGCCAGCAGCTTCGGACAGGGCGCTCCCTTATGGGGCTACACCTTC. Translated, it gives CASSFGQGAPLWGYTF.

This clonotype has more than one count but fewer than ten. The V call is TRBV5-6, the J call TRBJ1-1, with D hard to call. Deletions cut 3 bases from V and 6 bases from J, with 18 bases between. Germline V gives CDR1 SGHDT, CDR2 YYEEEE. The CDR3 is made up of 15 amino acids. CDR3 sequence (DNA): TGTGCCAGCAGCTCCGAAGAGCGACCGGCCGCTGAAGCTTTCTTT. This sequence encodes CASSSEERPAAEAFF.

Written as DNA, the CDR3 is TGCAGTGCTTCGAGACTGGCTAGCACAGATACGCAGTATTTT. This translates into CSASRLASTDTQYF. V is TRBV20-1 and J is TRBJ2-3; no clear D gene. V gave up 5 bases and J gave up 0 bases, with 12 bases separating them. Germline V CDR1 and CDR2: DFQATT, SNEGSKA (reference sequence). CDR3 size: 14 residues.

This clonotype was counted between two and nine times. The CDR3 DNA follows: TGCGCCAGCAGCTTGGGGGCTATCCGGGGTGAAAAACTGTTTTTT. This codes for CASSLGAIRGEKLFF. The J gene is TRBJ1-4, the V gene TRBV5-1; no clear D. The germline CDR1 and CDR2 sequences are SGHRS and YFSETQ. The CDR3 has 15 residues. V lost 0 bases and J lost 7, with 13 bases in between.

J is TRBJ2-7 and V is TRBV15; D gene uncertain. The V end was cut by 2 bases, the J end by 2 bases, with 10 bases between. Germline loops: CDR1 LNHNV, CDR2 YYDKDF (reference sequence). This CDR3 has 14 residues. In DNA form, the CDR3 reads TGTGCCACCAGCAGATTGGAATTTGCCTACGAGCAGTACTTC. The encoded protein is CATSRLEFAYEQYF.

This clonotype appeared a few times. The chain joins TRBV6-4 to TRBJ1-2; D not resolved. CDR1 and CDR2 (germline): MRHNA, SNTAGT. CDR3 length equals 11 residues. The ends were cut back, 6 bases at V and 3 bases at J, with 5 bases in the middle. CDR3 sequence: CASRGYYGYTF. CDR3 nucleotide sequence: TGTGCCAGCAGGGGCTACTATGGCTACACCTTC.

The CDR3 DNA follows: TGTGCCAGCAATAAGGGTCTCTATGGCTACACCTTC. Translated, it gives CASNKGLYGYTF. The chain combines TRBV28 with TRBJ1-2; D remains ambiguous. V lost 7 bases and J 4 bases, leaving 10 bases between the germline ends. This CDR3 contains 12 residues. Germline V gene sequence: CDR1 MDHEN, CDR2 SYDVKM.

The rearrangement links TRBV12-3 or TRBV12-4 to TRBJ2-5; TRBD1 matches 7 bases. The CDR3 length is 18 residues. The J segment lost 4 bases and the V segment lost 2 bases, leaving 16 bases of the junction unmatched. CDR3 DNA sequence: TGTGCCAGCAGTTTATATCTCCCCCGAGACAGGGTGGGAGAGACCCAGTACTTC. It codes for CASSLYLPRDRVGETQYF.

V is TRBV6-6 and J is TRBJ2-5, with TRBD2 matching 8 bases. The CDR3 is 17 residues long. The ends lost 0 bases at V and 5 bases at J; junction bases unmatched: 11. The V gene's germline CDR1 is MNHNY and CDR2 SVGAGI (reference sequence). The CDR3 here is CASSYSGTGGPRETQYF. The CDR3 DNA is TGTGCCAGCAGTTACTCAGGAACGGGGGGGCCCCGGGAGACCCAGTACTTC.

The V gene is TRBV5-5, the J gene TRBJ1-2, with 9 bases identical to TRBD1. Germline V CDR1 and CDR2: SGHKS, YYEKEE (reference sequence). CDR3 size: 15 residues. With V trimmed by 2 bases and J by 2 bases, 4 bases remained unmatched. CDR3 in amino acids: CASSLPGQGNYGYTF. CDR3 bases: TGTGCCAGCAGCTTACCGGGACAGGGAAACTATGGCTACACCTTC. Variable domain in full (rest from reference TRBV5-5 and TRBJ1-2): DAGVTQSPTHLIKTRGQQVTLRCSPISGHKSVSWYQQVLGQGPQFIFQYYEKEERGRGNFPDRFSARQFPNYSSELNVNALLLGDSALYLCASSLPGQGNYGYTFGSGTRLTVV.

The chain joins TRBV5-1 to TRBJ1-5; tentatively, D is TRBD1 (6 bases). The V gene's germline CDR1 is SGHRS and CDR2 YFSETQ. V gave up 4 bases and J gave up 3 bases, with 23 bases separating them. This CDR3 region has 18 residues. The CDR3 here is CASSPQPDSWTVNQPQHF. The DNA of the CDR3 is TGCGCCAGCAGCCCACAACCCGACTCCTGGACAGTCAATCAGCCCCAGCATTTT.

This clonotype was detected a few times. This chain links TRBV6-6 with TRBJ2-3, with D tentatively TRBD1 (5 bases). Germline-derived CDR1 and CDR2 are MNHNY and SVGAGI (reference sequence). The CDR3 is 16 amino acids. V was trimmed by 2 bases and J by 0 bases, leaving 12 bases between them. This CDR3 is CASSYGWGGSTDTQYF. CDR3 DNA sequence: TGTGCCAGCAGTTACGGGTGGGGCGGAAGCACAGATACGCAGTATTTT.

This clonotype was observed many times. The V and J genes are TRBV20-1 and TRBJ2-3; TRBD2 might be the D (5 bases). V was cut by 6 bases and J by 6 bases, with 19 bases left in between. This CDR3 region has 14 residues. CDR1 and CDR2 from the germline V gene are DFQATT and SNEGSKA (reference sequence). CDR3 loop: CSAKARARLDTQYF. The DNA of the CDR3 is TGCAGTGCAAAAGCGAGGGCCCGACTGGATACGCAGTATTTT.

This clonotype was seen a handful of times. The chain joins TRBV11-2 to TRBJ2-7, with TRBD2 matching 10 bases. Germline V gives CDR1 SGHAT, CDR2 FQNNGV. This CDR3 spans 14 amino acids. The V gene end was trimmed by 3 bases and the J gene end by 3 bases; junction bases not matched to a gene: 2. The CDR3 DNA reads TGTGCCAGCAGCTTTTCTAGCGGGGGCTACGAGCAGTACTTC. Protein sequence: CASSFSSGGYEQYF.

This chain uses TRBV12-3 or TRBV12-4 with TRBJ2-1; no clear D. The CDR3 extends over 14 amino acids. The V gene lost 6 bases and the J gene lost 0 bases, with 9 bases spanning the gap. This CDR3 reads CASRMDHSYNEQFF. The CDR3 nucleotides read TGTGCCAGCAGGATGGACCACTCCTACAATGAGCAGTTCTTC.

The chain combines TRBV6-5 with TRBJ1-2; D is unresolved. CDR1 MNHEY and CDR2 SVGAGI come from the germline V gene. This CDR3 is 14 amino acids long. Between the trimmed V and J ends, which lost 6 bases and 4 bases, there was a span of 15 bases. CDR3 DNA: TGTGCCAGCAGAACCGGGCAGGCGTTCTATGGCTACACCTTC. Its translation is CASRTGQAFYGYTF.

As to this clonotype: One junction end disagrees with the germline gene, perhaps due to a read error. V is TRBV12-3 or TRBV12-4 and J is TRBJ2-7; D not resolved. The CDR3 loop spans 14 amino acids. The CDR3 sequence: CANSSRAVAYEQYF. The CDR3 bases are TGTGCCAACAGTTCAAGGGCGGTGGCCTACGAGCAGTACTTC.

This chain connects TRBV2 to TRBJ1-2, with TRBD1 as a possible D gene (6 bases). The CDR3 length is 14 residues. Germline lookup yields CDR1 SNHLY and CDR2 FYNNEI. Trimming removed 4 bases at V and 8 bases at J, with 17 bases between. CDR3: CASSARTATLGYTF. The CDR3 DNA reads TGTGCCAGCAGTGCCCGGACAGCTACTTTGGGCTACACCTTC.

This clonotype occurred a few times. The chain carries TRBV7-9 and TRBJ2-3; D gene unclear. V was cut by 5 bases and J by 0 bases, with 9 bases left in between. This CDR3 has 14 amino acids. CDR1 and CDR2 (germline): SEHNR, FQNEAQ (reference sequence). The CDR3 bases are TGTGCCAGCAGCCAGACACTCAGCACAGATACGCAGTATTTT. Encoded protein: CASSQTLSTDTQYF.

In its sample, this clonotype was seen a few times. The CDR3 sequence is CASSFGGGGPDTQYF. The CDR3 DNA reads as TGCGCCAGCAGCTTTGGCGGGGGGGGCCCAGATACGCAGTATTTT. V gene TRBV5-1 combines with J gene TRBJ2-3; TRBD2 matches at 9 bases. This CDR3 is 15 amino acids long. Unmatched junction bases numbered 5, after V lost 2 bases and J lost 4 bases. Germline CDR1 and CDR2: SGHRS and YFSETQ.